What follows are 25 T cell receptor beta chains derived from one specimen sequenced in a study of a mutant IDH1 vaccine in newly diagnosed glioma. Using immunoSEQ multiplex PCR, the repertoire was profiled, and TCRdb retains in-frame clones only, with some absent. The sample consists of about 30,000 clones, around 78% of them appearing once. Their antigens are not known. Stated time point: week 11, during vaccination. Every vaccination contained 300 ug of the mutant IDH1 20-mer peptide and was paired with topical imiquimod. The source material was PBMCs, sampled from a glioma patient whose treatment included an IDH1 peptide vaccine. The receptors originated from a man younger than 45 with glioma.

The J gene is TRBJ2-7, the V gene TRBV27, with D maybe TRBD2 (7 bases). CDR3 length: 16 amino acids. Germline loops: CDR1 MNHEY, CDR2 SMNVEV (reference sequence). V shed 3 bases and J shed 3 bases, with 18 bases lying between them. In DNA, the CDR3 is TGTGCCAGCAGTTTTGAGGGGGGGGCTCCTAGCTACGAGCAGTACTTC. Translating gives CASSFEGGAPSYEQYF.

The chain has TRBV13 and TRBJ2-7, with D uncertain. V lost 4 bases to trimming and J lost 3 bases, with 10 bases between them. Germline V lookup: CDR1 PRHDT, CDR2 FYEKMQ (reference sequence). The CDR3 is 13 residues long. The CDR3 here is CASSSGSNYEQYF. The CDR3 bases are TGTGCCAGCAGCTCTGGGTCAAACTACGAGCAGTACTTC.

This clone occurred a few times. The chain recombines TRBV4-1 with TRBJ1-6; D not certain. The V end lost 4 bases, the J end lost 10 bases, and 17 bases lay between the germline ends. Germline assignment: CDR1 MGHRA and CDR2 YSYEKL. The CDR3 is 15 residues long. CDR3 bases: TGCGCCAGCAGCCGTACGACCGAGGTAGGGTCACCCCTCCACTTT. It translates to CASSRTTEVGSPLHF.

CDR3 sequence (DNA): TGCGCCAGCAGCTTGGGAGCGGGAGGGCCGAATGAGCAGTTCTTC. This sequence encodes CASSLGAGGPNEQFF. J is TRBJ2-1 and V is TRBV5-1; 10 nucleotides line up with TRBD2. The length of the CDR3 is 15 residues. Germline values: CDR1 SGHRS, CDR2 YFSETQ. After removal of 0 bases from V and 7 bases from J, the junction contained 4 bases not matched to a gene.

The V and J genes are TRBV19 and TRBJ2-7, with 10 nucleotides matching TRBD1. CDR3 size: 15 residues. Looked up from germline, CDR1 is LNHDA and CDR2 is SQIVND (reference sequence). The J segment lost 3 bases and the V segment lost 4 bases, leaving 6 bases of the junction unmatched. The chain's CDR3 is CASSTQDRGVYEQYF. The CDR3 DNA follows: TGTGCCAGTAGTACCCAGGACAGGGGGGTCTACGAGCAGTACTTC.

The chain carries TRBV15 and TRBJ2-1; D assignment may be TRBD1 or TRBD2 (6 bases each). The CDR3 contains 15 residues. V was shortened by 9 bases and J by 1 base, with 16 bases between the two germline ends. Germline lookup yields CDR1 LNHNV and CDR2 YYDKDF (reference sequence). CDR3 in amino acids: CATALGGSSYNEQFF. The CDR3, as DNA: TGTGCCACTGCCTTGGGGGGCTCGTCCTACAATGAGCAGTTCTTC. Based on the CDR3 plus reference TRBV15 and TRBJ2-1, the full variable domain is DAMVIQNPRYQVTQFGKPVTLSCSQTLNHNVMYWYQQKSSQAPKLLFHYYDKDFNNEADTPDNFQSRRPNTSFCFLDIRSPGLGDTAMYLCATALGGSSYNEQFFGPGTRLTVL.

In its sample, this clone is medium-sized. V usage is TRBV10-3 and J usage is TRBJ2-7; 14 bases fit TRBD2. The length of the CDR3 is 16 residues. The V segment lost 3 bases and the J segment 6 bases; nucleotides outside the gene matches: 7. Per the germline V gene, CDR1 is ENHRY and CDR2 is SYGVKD. CDR3 nucleotides: TGTGCCATCAGTGAAAGGGGACTAGCGGGAGAGGGCGAGCAGTACTTC. Its translation is CAISERGLAGEGEQYF.

The chain recombines TRBV29-1 with TRBJ1-4, with D tentatively TRBD1 (5 bases). V dropped 4 bases and J dropped 7 bases, with 13 bases sitting between them. Germline-derived CDR1 and CDR2 are SQVTM and ANQGSEA. This CDR3 contains 13 residues. The CDR3 spells CSVGGRRGEKLFF. The CDR3 region has the DNA TGCAGCGTTGGGGGACGGCGGGGTGAAAAACTGTTTTTT.

V gene TRBV19 combines with J gene TRBJ2-3; D is uncertain. Germline V gene lookup returns CDR1 LNHDA and CDR2 SQIVND (reference sequence). This CDR3 contains 13 residues. Trimming stripped 5 bases from V and 2 bases from J, with 8 bases between. CDR3 in amino acids: CASSLDFTDTQYF. The CDR3 coding sequence is TGTGCCAGTAGTCTTGACTTCACAGATACGCAGTATTTT.

This clone was counted a few times. The chain carries TRBV29-1 and TRBJ1-1, with 8 bases fitting TRBD1. The CDR3 loop spans 13 amino acids. V trimming: 5 bases; J trimming: 2 bases; junction bases outside the gene matches: 4. Germline V lookup: CDR1 SQVTM, CDR2 ANQGSEA. The CDR3 nucleotides are TGCAGCGTTAAGGGACAGGCTAACACTGAAGCTTTCTTT. Translated: CSVKGQANTEAFF.

The gene calls are TRBV7-9 and TRBJ2-7; D possibly corresponds to TRBD2 (6 bases). The germline V gene has CDR1 SEHNR and CDR2 FQNEAQ (reference sequence). This CDR3 has 13 residues. Trimming left V 3 bases short and J 5 bases short, with 11 bases between. The CDR3 loop is CASSFEGEDEQYF. CDR3 coding DNA: TGTGCCAGCAGCTTCGAAGGGGAGGACGAGCAGTACTTC. The complete variable domain, with remaining parts taken from reference TRBV7-9 and TRBJ2-7, reads DTGVSQNPRHKITKRGQNVTFRCDPISEHNRLYWYRQTLGQGPEFLTYFQNEAQLEKSRLLSDRFSAERPKGSFSTLEIQRTEQGDSAMYLCASSFEGEDEQYFGPGTRLTVT.

The chain carries TRBV5-1 and TRBJ2-5; D is possibly TRBD1 or TRBD2 (5 bases each). The CDR3 extends over 15 amino acids. CDR1 and CDR2 from the germline V gene are SGHRS and YFSETQ. V lost 1 base and J 2 bases, leaving 12 bases between the germline ends. The chain's CDR3 is CASSLMGRTQETQYF. Written as DNA, the CDR3 is TGCGCCAGCAGCTTGATGGGACGTACACAAGAGACCCAGTACTTC.

The V and J genes are TRBV5-4 and TRBJ2-2, with 7 bases fitting TRBD1. The CDR3 consists of 16 residues. V was pared by 4 bases and J by 1 base, with 7 bases of the junction left unmatched. Germline lookup yields CDR1 SGHNT and CDR2 YYREEE (reference sequence). The CDR3 nucleotides are TGTGCCAGCAGCCTTCCGACAGGGAAGAACACCGGGGAGCTGTTTTTT. It codes for CASSLPTGKNTGELFF. The full variable domain, completed using reference TRBV5-4 and TRBJ2-2, is ETGVTQSPTHLIKTRGQQVTLRCSSQSGHNTVSWYQQALGQGPQFIFQYYREEENGRGNFPPRFSGLQFPNYSSELNVNALELDDSALYLCASSLPTGKNTGELFFGEGSRLTVL.

This clone showed up just once. The chain has TRBV30 and TRBJ1-6; 7 nucleotides line up with TRBD1. J lost 9 bases, V lost 3 bases, and 5 bases had no gene match. The CDR3 contains 13 residues. Germline V CDR1 and CDR2: GTSNPN, SVGIG (reference sequence). CDR3: CAWRIAGGSPLHF. The CDR3 nucleotides read TGTGCCTGGAGGATCGCAGGGGGTTCACCCCTCCACTTT.

The chain is built from TRBV29-1 and TRBJ2-4; D is uncertain. Trimming removed 4 bases at V and 0 bases at J, with 10 bases between. The germline gives CDR1 SQVTM, CDR2 ANQGSEA. This CDR3 has 14 residues. CDR3: CSVAVTVAKNIQYF. Here the CDR3 DNA reads TGCAGCGTTGCCGTCACGGTAGCCAAAAACATTCAGTACTTC.

The table lists this clone with a count of one. J is TRBJ2-7 and V is TRBV29-1; tentative D call: TRBD2 (7 bases). V lost 3 bases and J 4 bases, leaving 19 bases between the germline ends. The germline CDR1 and CDR2 sequences are SQVTM and ANQGSEA. CDR3 size: 15 residues. Written as DNA, the CDR3 is TGCAGCGTTGATGGGGGAAGGGGGGGTCGGTACGAGCAGTACTTC. This sequence encodes CSVDGGRGGRYEQYF.

V is TRBV19 and J is TRBJ2-2; D tentatively reads TRBD1 or TRBD2 (5 bases each). CDR1 is LNHDA and CDR2 is SQIVND in the germline V gene (reference sequence). This CDR3 comprises 16 residues. Trimming cost V 5 bases and J 6 bases, with 19 bases left between them. The CDR3 reads CASSAGLGDQAGELFF. The CDR3 DNA reads TGTGCCAGTAGTGCTGGGTTGGGGGATCAGGCCGGGGAGCTGTTTTTT.

The CDR3 DNA follows: TGTGCCAGCAGCGAAGTGAACACCGGGGAGCTGTTTTTT. Translated, it gives CASSEVNTGELFF. V usage is TRBV6-5 and J usage is TRBJ2-2, with no clear D. The CDR3 contains 13 residues. Germline V gene lookup returns CDR1 MNHEY and CDR2 SVGAGI. Trimming removed 6 bases at V and 1 base at J, with 6 bases between.

The chain joins TRBV5-6 to TRBJ2-7; 12 bases agree with TRBD2. The CDR3 runs 15 residues. After removal of 4 bases from V and 3 bases from J, the junction contained 5 bases not matched to a gene. Germline values: CDR1 SGHDT, CDR2 YYEEEE. The CDR3 bases are TGTGCCAGCAGCCCAGGGACTAGCGGGTACTACGAGCAGTACTTC. Its translation: CASSPGTSGYYEQYF.

The gene calls are TRBV7-6 and TRBJ2-5; 8 nucleotides align to TRBD1. After removal of 3 bases from V and 5 bases from J, the junction contained 2 bases not matched to a gene. Germline CDR1 is SGHVS and CDR2 is FNYEAQ. This CDR3 has 13 amino acids. CDR3 sequence: CASSFRDRETQYF. Here the CDR3 DNA reads TGTGCCAGCAGCTTCCGGGACAGGGAGACCCAGTACTTC. Full variable domain (rest looked up from reference TRBV7-6 and TRBJ2-5): GAGVSQSPRYKVTKRGQDVALRCDPISGHVSLYWYRQALGQGPEFLTYFNYEAQQDKSGLPNDRFSAERPEGSISTLTIQRTEQRDSAMYRCASSFRDRETQYFGPGTRLLVL.

V is TRBV25-1 and J is TRBJ1-1; D possibly corresponds to TRBD1 (6 bases). Germline assignment: CDR1 MGHDK and CDR2 SYGVNS. The CDR3 totals 15 residues. Trimming cost V 6 bases and J 1 base, with 15 bases left between them. CDR3 nucleotide sequence: TGTGCCAGCAGAGGAAAAACAGGGACGAACACTGAAGCTTTCTTT. The encoded protein is CASRGKTGTNTEAFF.

The CDR3 protein is CATRWELAVYNEQFF. The DNA of the CDR3 is TGTGCCACCAGATGGGAACTAGCGGTCTACAATGAGCAGTTCTTC. The chain links TRBV15 to TRBJ2-1, with 8 bases that match TRBD2. The CDR3 loop spans 15 amino acids. The trim removed 6 bases at V and 3 bases at J, leaving 7 bases unmatched. Germline V gene sequence: CDR1 LNHNV, CDR2 YYDKDF (reference sequence).

The chain joins TRBV4-1 to TRBJ1-3; D possibly corresponds to TRBD1 (5 bases). CDR1 is MGHRA, CDR2 YSYEKL, per germline. This CDR3 contains 15 residues. V lost 0 bases to trimming and J lost 5 bases, with 11 bases between them. The CDR3 loop is CASSQDGGWRNTIYF. For the CDR3, the DNA is TGCGCCAGCAGCCAAGATGGGGGGTGGCGAAACACCATATATTTT.

This chain links TRBV9 with TRBJ1-1; D not resolved. Trimming shortened V by 4 bases and J by 4 bases, and 8 bases separated the two germline ends. The CDR3 extends over 12 amino acids. Germline assignment: CDR1 SGDLS and CDR2 YYNGEE. The CDR3 DNA is TGTGCCAGCAGCAGCGGTAGCACTGAAGCTTTCTTT. Its protein is CASSSGSTEAFF.

The CDR3: CAWSDRGHDGYTF. The CDR3 nucleotides are TGTGCCTGGAGCGACAGGGGGCACGATGGCTACACCTTC. The chain has TRBV30 and TRBJ1-2; 10 bases map to TRBD1. The germline gives CDR1 GTSNPN, CDR2 SVGIG (reference sequence). This CDR3 contains 13 residues. With V trimmed by 3 bases and J by 6 bases, 4 bases remained unmatched.